Shown below are 4 T cell receptor beta chains from a single sample sequenced in a study of blood T cell repertoires in COVID-19. The protocol was immunoSEQ multiplex PCR, while the TCRdb copy is restricted to in-frame clones and leaves out a portion. The table shows some 110,000 clones, with approximately 85% occurring only once. Sequencing was performed on peripheral blood. Receptor source: an elderly woman with COVID-19, enrolled during active disease.

The chain employs TRBV6-1 and TRBJ1-6; D uncertain. The CDR3 is 15 amino acids. Germline CDR1 MNHNS, CDR2 SASEGT. V lost 3 bases, J lost 0 bases, and 6 bases lay in between. The CDR3 here is CASSDTISYNSPLHF. The CDR3 DNA follows: TGTGCCAGCAGTGATACAATCTCCTATAATTCACCCCTCCACTTT.

Here the CDR3 DNA reads TGTGCCACCAGCAGAGGTCCGGACAACTCCTACGAGCAGTACTTC. Translating it yields CATSRGPDNSYEQYF. The chain employs TRBV15 and TRBJ2-7, with a tentative D call TRBD1 (5 bases). Trimming stripped 1 base from V and 0 bases from J, with 10 bases between. This CDR3 is built from 15 residues. Germline loops: CDR1 LNHNV, CDR2 YYDKDF (reference sequence).

V usage is TRBV5-6 and J usage is TRBJ2-1; 7 bases are shared with TRBD1. The V gene end was trimmed by 0 bases and the J gene end by 4 bases; junction bases not matched to a gene: 10. CDR1 is SGHDT, CDR2 YYEEEE, per germline. CDR3 length: 17 residues. The DNA of the CDR3 is TGTGCCAGCAGCTTGGGGCTGACAGGGCCACTATACAATGAGCAGTTCTTC. Translating gives CASSLGLTGPLYNEQFF.

The CDR3 loop is CASRIGVYGYTF. The CDR3 DNA is TGTGCCAGCAGGATAGGGGTCTATGGCTACACCTTC. The chain joins TRBV28 to TRBJ1-2; TRBD1 might be the D (5 bases). The V gene's germline CDR1 is MDHEN and CDR2 SYDVKM. This CDR3 has 12 amino acids. Trimming stripped 6 bases from V and 4 bases from J, with 9 bases between.